This record looks at one T cell receptor (beta chain) sequence and its context. The antigen is not known. This sample stems from a study of tumor and adjacent non-tumor tissue in lung cancer. RNA was extracted from bulk tissue without any cell sorting. Trimming pared 2 bases from V and 5 bases from J, leaving 16 bases between. The germline gives CDR1 MDHEN, CDR2 SYDVKM. The CDR3 consists of 16 residues. General study findings and limits: Tumor repertoires had a smaller top 100 clone share than normal lung.

The library came from three nested PCR rounds adapted from ARM-PCR protocols. TCRdb re-derived calls from the multiplex PCR reads in MiXCR, one entry per CDR3 protein. The sample contains around 210,000 distinct CDR3 sequences, 71% of which appear only once. This rearrangement joins TRBV28 to TRBJ2-1, with D perhaps assigned TRBD1 or TRBD2 (5 bases each). Sequenced material: lung tumor tissue. This TCR came from a man in his fifties or sixties with non-small cell lung cancer. Written as DNA, the CDR3 is TGTGCCAGCAGTTTACGGGACGGACGTGGGAACAATGAGCAGTTCTTC. Its protein is CASSLRDGRGNNEQFF.